These 13 T cell receptor beta chains came from one sample sequenced in a study of brain T cells in children with intractable seizures. Only in-frame clones appear in the TCRdb table, and some are missing; sequencing was by immunoSEQ multiplex PCR. Of about 340,000 clones listed, roughly 93% are singletons. Sample time point: blood from clinic visit 5 months post-surgery; TSC patient then seizure free. The source was peripheral blood, collected less than 6 months after surgery. The receptors were sampled from a boy less than two years old with tuberous sclerosis and intractable seizures.

This clone was seen only once. The chain links TRBV2 to TRBJ1-6, with D hard to call. This CDR3 is built from 16 residues. The germline V gene has CDR1 SNHLY and CDR2 FYNNEI. Trimming removed 6 bases from V and 0 bases from J, with 12 bases in between. This chain's CDR3 is CASRNPVFSYNSPLHF. The DNA of the CDR3 is TGTGCCAGCAGAAACCCAGTTTTCTCCTATAATTCACCCCTCCACTTT.

This clone was detected only a few times. J is TRBJ1-5 and V is TRBV2, with a tentative D call TRBD1 (6 bases). This CDR3 spans 15 amino acids. V was cut by 4 bases and J by 9 bases, with 19 bases left in between. From germline, CDR1 is SNHLY and CDR2 FYNNEI. This chain's CDR3 is CASSGITGNRGPQHF. As DNA, the CDR3 is TGTGCCAGCAGTGGAATAACAGGGAACCGGGGGCCCCAGCATTTT.

The rearrangement joins TRBV12-3 or TRBV12-4 to TRBJ2-6; D is unclear. The CDR3 loop spans 12 amino acids. Deletions cut 8 bases from V and 7 bases from J, with 9 bases between. In nucleotides, the CDR3 is TGTGCCAGCCGCCCTGAAGCCAACGTCCTGACTTTC. Its translation: CASRPEANVLTF.

This chain connects TRBV2 to TRBJ1-1; 9 positions match TRBD1. J was trimmed by 4 bases and V by 2 bases; bases with no gene match: 8. The CDR3 has 16 amino acids. Germline CDR1 and CDR2: SNHLY and FYNNEI. The DNA of the CDR3 is TGTGCCAGCAGTGAAAGGGACAGGGCGGGTGGCACTGAAGCTTTCTTT. Protein sequence: CASSERDRAGGTEAFF.

V is TRBV7-9 and J is TRBJ2-7, with 9 nucleotides matching TRBD1. The V segment lost 6 bases and the J segment 2 bases; nucleotides outside the gene matches: 11. The CDR3 is 16 residues long. From germline, CDR1 is SEHNR and CDR2 FQNEAQ (reference sequence). The CDR3 sequence is CASRFIPGTGTYEQYF. CDR3 bases: TGTGCCAGCAGATTTATACCCGGGACAGGGACCTACGAGCAGTACTTC. Variable domain in full (rest from reference TRBV7-9 and TRBJ2-7): DTGVSQNPRHKITKRGQNVTFRCDPISEHNRLYWYRQTLGQGPEFLTYFQNEAQLEKSRLLSDRFSAERPKGSFSTLEIQRTEQGDSAMYLCASRFIPGTGTYEQYFGPGTRLTVT.

This chain joins TRBV19 and TRBJ1-2; unclear D gene. CDR1 and CDR2 from the germline V gene are LNHDA and SQIVND (reference sequence). CDR3 length equals 14 residues. V lost 4 bases and J lost 6, with 15 bases in between. This CDR3 reads CASSSPGVVNGYTF. The CDR3 DNA reads TGTGCCAGTAGTAGCCCGGGAGTAGTTAATGGCTACACCTTC.

This chain links TRBV4-1 with TRBJ2-1; TRBD2 aligns across 12 bases. The CDR3 runs to 17 residues. Germline V lookup: CDR1 MGHRA, CDR2 YSYEKL. The V and J ends lost 4 bases and 0 bases, in that order; junction bases with no gene match: 4. In DNA, the CDR3 is TGCGCCAGCAGCCGGAAGACTAGCGGGAGCTCCTACAATGAGCAGTTCTTC. This sequence encodes CASSRKTSGSSYNEQFF.

The gene calls are TRBV6-5 and TRBJ1-2; a possible D gene is TRBD1 (5 bases). CDR3 length equals 14 residues. Germline values: CDR1 MNHEY, CDR2 SVGAGI. V shed 0 bases and J shed 1 base, with 6 bases lying between them. CDR3 sequence: CASSYSGGNYGYTF. DNA for the CDR3: TGTGCCAGCAGTTACTCTGGGGGTAACTATGGCTACACCTTC.

In this sample, this clone turned up once. The chain employs TRBV2 and TRBJ1-2; D might be TRBD1 (5 bases). The CDR3 spans 15 residues. CDR1 is SNHLY and CDR2 is FYNNEI in the germline V gene. Trimming cost V 3 bases and J 8 bases, with 19 bases left between them. The CDR3 region is CASSDAPGQVGGYTF. Here the CDR3 DNA reads TGTGCCAGCAGTGATGCCCCGGGGCAGGTGGGGGGCTACACCTTC. The variable domain in full, with the rest retrieved from reference TRBV2 and TRBJ1-2, is EPEVTQTPSHQVTQMGQEVILRCVPISNHLYFYWYRQILGQKVEFLVSFYNNEISEKSEIFDDQFSVERPDGSNFTLKIRSTKLEDSAMYFCASSDAPGQVGGYTFGSGTRLTVV.

The chain employs TRBV29-1 and TRBJ1-2; D gene ambiguous. The germline V gene has CDR1 SQVTM and CDR2 ANQGSEA. CDR3 length: 14 amino acids. V was shortened by 7 bases and J by 4 bases, with 19 bases between the two germline ends. This CDR3 reads CSAEHIQMGYGYTF. CDR3 DNA: TGCAGCGCCGAGCACATTCAAATGGGCTATGGCTACACCTTC.

This chain uses TRBV5-1 with TRBJ1-5, with a weak D call TRBD1 (6 bases). V gave up 3 bases and J gave up 1 base, with 11 bases separating them. Germline V gene lookup returns CDR1 SGHRS and CDR2 YFSETQ. The CDR3 sequence is 15 residues long. CDR3 residues: CASSYTGSSNQPQHF. In nucleotides, the CDR3 is TGCGCCAGCAGCTATACAGGGTCGAGCAATCAGCCCCAGCATTTT.

This rearrangement joins TRBV25-1 to TRBJ2-7, with 14 nucleotides matching TRBD2. The junction had 2 bases not matched to a gene; V was cut back by 1 base and J by 3 bases. Germline-derived CDR1 and CDR2 are MGHDK and SYGVNS. The CDR3 has 16 residues. The chain's CDR3 is CASSELGLAGVYEQYF. CDR3 sequence (DNA): TGTGCCAGCAGTGAATTGGGACTAGCGGGAGTCTACGAGCAGTACTTC.

About this clone itself: The same CDR3 is also encoded by other DNA sequences in this sample. This sequence joins TRBV9 and TRBJ2-7; 7 positions agree with TRBD2. This CDR3 is built from 15 residues. Germline lookup yields CDR1 SGDLS and CDR2 YYNGEE. The J segment lost 0 bases and the V segment lost 0 bases, leaving 3 bases of the junction unmatched. The CDR3, as DNA: TGTGCCAGCAGCGTAGGTCCGGGAGGCTCCTACGAGCAGTACTTC. Protein sequence: CASSVGPGGSYEQYF.